These 25 T cell receptor beta chains originate from one sample sequenced in a study of cytomegalovirus exposure and HLA in healthy donors (dated by TCRdb to between 2016 and 2019). The protocol used for the library was the immunoSEQ multiplex PCR assay. Held by TCRdb, this immuneACCESS table contains in-frame sequences only and omits some clones. Under half of the omission traces to an unresolved V gene where checked; the cause of the rest is unknown. In this sample the table shows some 130,000 clones, around 85% of which occur a single time. The biggest ten clones account for just under 3% of the sample. The material sequenced was PBMCs. Receptor source: a man between 18 and 35 years old in good health and CMV-seronegative.

The chain recombines TRBV2 with TRBJ1-1; D unresolved. The CDR3 runs to 18 residues. Per germline, CDR1 SNHLY and CDR2 FYNNEI. Trimming took 3 bases from V and 3 from J, leaving 23 bases between them. As DNA, the CDR3 is TGTGCCAGCAGTGATACCGAGGGTTTTATGATATTGGACACTGAAGCTTTCTTT. Its protein product is CASSDTEGFMILDTEAFF.

The chain has TRBV7-2 and TRBJ2-7; TRBD1 might be the D (6 bases). Looked up from germline, CDR1 is SGHTA and CDR2 is FQGNSA. This CDR3 is 11 amino acids long. The V gene lost 2 bases and the J gene lost 13 bases, with 12 bases spanning the gap. As DNA, the CDR3 is TGTGCCAGCAGCTTATCGGACAGTCAATACTTC. Translating it yields CASSLSDSQYF. Using reference TRBV7-2 and TRBJ2-7 for the parts outside the CDR3, the full variable domain is GAGVSQSPSNKVTEKGKDVELRCDPISGHTALYWYRQSLGQGLEFLIYFQGNSAPDKSGLPSDRFSAERTGGSVSTLTIQRTQQEDSAVYLCASSLSDSQYFGPGTRLTVT.

V is TRBV7-2 and J is TRBJ2-5; D is possibly TRBD2 (6 bases). V lost 2 bases to trimming and J lost 2 bases, with 12 bases between them. This CDR3 is 15 amino acids long. Germline V gene sequence: CDR1 SGHTA, CDR2 FQGNSA. CDR3 nucleotides: TGTGCCAGCAGCTTATTGGGACTTTCTCAAGAGACCCAGTACTTC. Protein sequence: CASSLLGLSQETQYF.

In DNA form, the CDR3 reads TGTGCCTGGAGTGTAGCAAGCGGGGACTCCTACGAGCAGTACTTC. Residues: CAWSVASGDSYEQYF. The chain links TRBV30 to TRBJ2-7; 7 positions agree with TRBD2. Losses at the gene ends were 0 bases for V and 0 bases for J; bases not matched to a gene: 5. In germline, CDR1 is GTSNPN, CDR2 SVGIG (reference sequence). This CDR3 comprises 15 residues.

This chain links TRBV5-4 with TRBJ2-3, with 8 bases matching TRBD2. Germline V gives CDR1 SGHNT, CDR2 YYREEE (reference sequence). The CDR3 totals 15 residues. V trimming: 2 bases; J trimming: 2 bases; junction bases outside the gene matches: 4. CDR3 sequence reads: CASSFGAGDTDTQYF. The CDR3 DNA reads as TGTGCCAGCAGCTTCGGAGCGGGAGACACAGATACGCAGTATTTT.

This clone was found once. This chain uses TRBV19 with TRBJ2-5; a weak D match, TRBD1 (6 bases). This CDR3 has 14 amino acids. From germline, CDR1 is LNHDA and CDR2 SQIVND (reference sequence). The V and J ends lost 8 bases and 1 base respectively, with 14 bases between them. CDR3 nucleotides: TGTGCCAGTGCTGAGGGACACCTCCAAGAGACCCAGTACTTC. It encodes CASAEGHLQETQYF.

This clone has just a few counts. The genes are TRBV6-1 and TRBJ1-6; a possible D gene is TRBD1 (6 bases). The V gene's germline CDR1 is MNHNS and CDR2 SASEGT. V lost 7 bases to trimming and J lost 6 bases, with 10 bases between them. The CDR3 contains 13 residues. CDR3 loop: CASKGTLNSPLHF. For the CDR3, the DNA is TGTGCCAGCAAAGGGACACTTAATTCACCCCTCCACTTT.

The chain is built from TRBV7-2 and TRBJ1-4; maybe TRBD1 (5 bases). This CDR3 has 15 amino acids. Trimming took off 4 bases at V and 6 bases at J, with 15 bases between the two ends. In germline, CDR1 is SGHTA, CDR2 FQGNSA. The CDR3: CASSSDGTGHEKLFF. As DNA, the CDR3 is TGTGCCAGCAGCTCAGATGGGACTGGGCATGAAAAACTGTTTTTT.

The rearrangement joins TRBV6-5 to TRBJ2-3; no definite D call. Germline-derived CDR1 and CDR2 are MNHEY and SVGAGI. The CDR3 contains 13 residues. The V and J ends lost 6 bases and 4 bases respectively, with 11 bases between them. CDR3 DNA: TGTGCCAGCAGGCGCACCATTGCAGATACGCAGTATTTT. It specifies CASRRTIADTQYF.

The chain links TRBV7-8 to TRBJ2-5; perhaps TRBD1 as D (5 bases). CDR3 length: 14 amino acids. Germline CDR1 is SGHVS and CDR2 is FQNEAQ. The V gene lost 3 bases and the J gene lost 2 bases, with 10 bases spanning the gap. The CDR3 sequence is CASSFGRVQETQYF. DNA of the CDR3: TGTGCCAGCAGCTTCGGCAGGGTTCAAGAGACCCAGTACTTC.

The J gene is TRBJ1-3, the V gene TRBV6-1; D is undetermined. This CDR3 is 13 amino acids long. The germline V and J ends were trimmed by 8 bases and 0 bases, with 8 bases remaining between them. CDR1 is MNHNS, CDR2 SASEGT, per germline. The CDR3 reads CASAGNSGNTIYF. The DNA for the CDR3 is TGTGCCAGCGCGGGTAACTCTGGAAACACCATATATTTT.

V gene TRBV5-1 combines with J gene TRBJ1-3; weak D call: TRBD1 (5 bases). CDR3 length: 15 amino acids. Germline V CDR1 and CDR2: SGHRS, YFSETQ. The ends were cut back, 2 bases at V and 3 bases at J, with 12 bases in the middle. CDR3 protein: CASSFGGRNGNTIYF. For the CDR3, the DNA is TGCGCCAGCAGCTTTGGGGGGAGGAATGGAAACACCATATATTTT.

This clone has just a few counts. The V and J genes are TRBV27 and TRBJ1-5, with unresolved D. Germline V CDR1 and CDR2: MNHEY, SMNVEV (reference sequence). This CDR3 region has 14 residues. V was clipped by 0 bases and J by 6 bases, with 9 bases between them. The chain's CDR3 is CASSLSGGIQPQHF. The DNA for the CDR3 is TGTGCCAGCAGTTTATCGGGAGGGATTCAGCCCCAGCATTTT.

This chain joins TRBV18 and TRBJ1-1; tentative D call: TRBD1 (6 bases). Germline V gene sequence: CDR1 KGHSH, CDR2 LQKENI. V lost 3 bases and J 1 base, leaving 9 bases between the germline ends. This CDR3 is 14 amino acids long. Here the CDR3 reads CASSPRTANTEAFF. CDR3 bases: TGTGCCAGCTCACCCCGGACAGCGAACACTGAAGCTTTCTTT.

This chain uses TRBV27 with TRBJ1-5; 10 nucleotides agree with TRBD1. V lost 3 bases, J lost 2 bases, and 10 bases stayed unmatched. Per the germline V gene, CDR1 is MNHEY and CDR2 is SMNVEV (reference sequence). This CDR3 has 18 amino acids. The CDR3 DNA reads TGTGCCAGCAGTTTCACCCCTACCGGGACAGGGGGCAATCAGCCCCAGCATTTT. Encoded protein: CASSFTPTGTGGNQPQHF.

The chain couples TRBV5-1 to TRBJ2-3; weak D call: TRBD2 (5 bases). Trimming shortened V by 4 bases and J by 8 bases, and 11 bases separated the two germline ends. Germline CDR1 and CDR2: SGHRS and YFSETQ. This CDR3 contains 12 residues. The chain's CDR3 is CASSDVEGTQYF. CDR3 DNA sequence: TGCGCCAGCAGCGACGTAGAGGGTACGCAGTATTTT.

The chain uses TRBV13 and TRBJ2-1; weak D call: TRBD1 (6 bases). Germline lookup yields CDR1 PRHDT and CDR2 FYEKMQ (reference sequence). Deletions cut 5 bases from V and 7 bases from J, with 18 bases between. This CDR3 has 15 residues. CDR3 DNA: TGTGCCAGCAGCACCCACAGGGCCCTGGGGAATGAGCAGTTCTTC. Its protein is CASSTHRALGNEQFF.

The chain carries TRBV6-1 and TRBJ1-4; TRBD1 might be the D (6 bases). The V end was cut by 3 bases, the J end by 8 bases, with 13 bases between. Germline V gene sequence: CDR1 MNHNS, CDR2 SASEGT. The CDR3 length is 14 residues. The CDR3 here is CASSDLQGQEKLFF. DNA for the CDR3: TGTGCCAGCAGTGACTTACAGGGTCAGGAAAAACTGTTTTTT.

The chain uses TRBV27 and TRBJ2-3; TRBD2 is a possible D gene (5 bases). Looked up from germline, CDR1 is MNHEY and CDR2 is SMNVEV (reference sequence). This CDR3 has 16 residues. V lost 1 base and J 0 bases, leaving 11 bases between the germline ends. CDR3 region: CASSLWTSSSTDTQYF. The DNA of the CDR3 is TGTGCCAGCAGTTTATGGACTTCATCTAGCACAGATACGCAGTATTTT.

The rearrangement uses TRBV10-3 and TRBJ2-7, with 11 bases fitting TRBD2. This CDR3 has 16 amino acids. Germline CDR1 and CDR2: ENHRY and SYGVKD. The junction had 6 bases not matched to a gene; V was cut back by 3 bases and J by 2 bases. CDR3 region: CAISDPSGRYPYEQYF. The CDR3, as DNA: TGTGCCATCAGTGACCCTAGCGGGAGGTACCCCTACGAGCAGTACTTC.

This chain links TRBV7-8 with TRBJ2-7; 11 bases fit TRBD2. V gave up 5 bases and J gave up 1 base; unmatched junction bases: 1. The CDR3 runs 14 residues. Per the germline V gene, CDR1 is SGHVS and CDR2 is FQNEAQ. The CDR3 bases are TGTGCCAGCAGCGGACTAGCGGGTTCCTACGAGCAGTACTTC. This translates into CASSGLAGSYEQYF.

The J gene is TRBJ1-2, the V gene TRBV6-4; D might be TRBD1 (5 bases). This CDR3 spans 14 amino acids. Between the trimmed V and J ends, which lost 4 bases and 4 bases, there was a span of 13 bases. Germline CDR1 MRHNA, CDR2 SNTAGT. The CDR3 loop is CASSVGGVTYGYTF. CDR3 DNA sequence: TGTGCCAGCAGTGTTGGAGGGGTCACCTATGGCTACACCTTC.

The chain links TRBV7-8 to TRBJ2-7, with D possibly TRBD1 on 6 matching bases. Germline V lookup: CDR1 SGHVS, CDR2 FQNEAQ. V lost 5 bases, J lost 3 bases, and 14 bases lay in between. CDR3 length: 14 amino acids. DNA for the CDR3: TGTGCCAGCAGCAAGACAGGAGATTTCTACGAGCAGTACTTC. Protein sequence: CASSKTGDFYEQYF.

The V gene is TRBV6-5, the J gene TRBJ2-1; 10 bases map to TRBD2. Germline CDR1 reads MNHEY; CDR2 reads SVGAGI. J was trimmed by 7 bases and V by 4 bases; bases with no gene match: 10. CDR3 length equals 16 residues. The CDR3, as DNA: TGTGCCAGCAGTTCCGGGACTAGCGTTCGAATTAATGAGCAGTTCTTC. Its protein is CASSSGTSVRINEQFF.

This clone occurred a few times. The chain combines TRBV10-1 with TRBJ2-1, with 7 bases lining up with TRBD2. The V segment lost 4 bases and the J segment 6 bases; nucleotides outside the gene matches: 9. Germline values: CDR1 WNHNN, CDR2 SYGVQD (reference sequence). The CDR3 covers 15 residues. In DNA form, the CDR3 reads TGCGCCAGCAGTGCCACTAGCGAGATCGCCAATGAGCAGTTCTTC. Its translation is CASSATSEIANEQFF.